One sample yielded the 7 T cell receptor beta chains listed below, sequenced in a study of blood T cell repertoires in COVID-19. The repertoire was sequenced with immunoSEQ multiplex PCR; TCRdb's copy has only in-frame clones and lacks some. In the table there are about 73,000 clones, 65% to 85% of which are singletons. The sequenced sample was peripheral blood. These receptors all come from a man older than 75 with active or convalescent COVID-19.

The V gene is TRBV3-1 (or the pseudogene TRBV3-2), the J gene TRBJ1-1; no firm D call. The germline CDR1 and CDR2 sequences are LGHDT and YNNKEL (reference sequence). V shed 4 bases and J shed 3 bases, with 9 bases lying between them. The CDR3 consists of 13 residues. The CDR3 DNA follows: TGTGCCAGCAGCCGGCTTTTGGACACTGAAGCTTTCTTT. It encodes CASSRLLDTEAFF.

The chain recombines TRBV20-1 with TRBJ2-5; D unresolved. V shed 3 bases and J shed 5 bases, with 10 bases lying between them. Germline CDR1 reads DFQATT; CDR2 reads SNEGSKA (reference sequence). The CDR3 is made up of 12 amino acids. CDR3 sequence (DNA): TGCAGTGCTAGTCATCTCCGGGAGACCCAGTACTTC. Its translation: CSASHLRETQYF.

This clone was seen a single time. V is TRBV6-5 and J is TRBJ1-1, with D unresolved. This CDR3 spans 14 amino acids. CDR1 is MNHEY, CDR2 SVGAGI, per germline. Trimming cost V 2 bases and J 3 bases, with 10 bases left between them. CDR3 loop: CASSYAGRDTEAFF. The CDR3 bases are TGTGCCAGCAGTTACGCGGGTCGGGACACTGAAGCTTTCTTT.

The CDR3 here is CASSLDLAVPQETQYF. The CDR3 nucleotides are TGTGCCAGCAGCTTAGATTTAGCGGTCCCCCAAGAGACCCAGTACTTC. The chain employs TRBV7-8 and TRBJ2-5; a possible D gene is TRBD2 (6 bases). Trimming cost V 1 base and J 1 base, with 13 bases left between them. The CDR3 contains 16 residues. Germline assignment: CDR1 SGHVS and CDR2 FQNEAQ.

V is TRBV9 and J is TRBJ2-3, with TRBD2 as a possible D gene (6 bases). Trimming removed 0 bases at V and 1 base at J, with 12 bases between. Germline CDR1 and CDR2: SGDLS and YYNGEE. The CDR3 totals 16 residues. The CDR3 nucleotides are TGTGCCAGCAGCGTAGCTTATAGCGGAGGCACAGATACGCAGTATTTT. It codes for CASSVAYSGGTDTQYF.

This clone was counted a single time. The J gene is TRBJ2-7, the V gene TRBV6-5; D possibly corresponds to TRBD2 (6 bases). The CDR3 extends over 15 amino acids. The germline V gene encodes CDR1 MNHEY and CDR2 SVGAGI. Deletions cut 6 bases from V and 3 bases from J, with 18 bases between. The chain's CDR3 is CASRKQGGTHYEQYF. CDR3 in DNA: TGTGCCAGCAGAAAGCAGGGAGGAACACACTACGAGCAGTACTTC.

The rearrangement uses TRBV30 and TRBJ2-5, with TRBD2 as a possible D gene (5 bases). Deletions cut 1 base from V and 5 bases from J, with 11 bases between. This CDR3 has 13 amino acids. Germline CDR1 is GTSNPN and CDR2 is SVGIG (reference sequence). The CDR3 DNA is TGTGCCTGGAGTGGGAGGTGGGAGGAGACCCAGTACTTC. Its translation is CAWSGRWEETQYF.